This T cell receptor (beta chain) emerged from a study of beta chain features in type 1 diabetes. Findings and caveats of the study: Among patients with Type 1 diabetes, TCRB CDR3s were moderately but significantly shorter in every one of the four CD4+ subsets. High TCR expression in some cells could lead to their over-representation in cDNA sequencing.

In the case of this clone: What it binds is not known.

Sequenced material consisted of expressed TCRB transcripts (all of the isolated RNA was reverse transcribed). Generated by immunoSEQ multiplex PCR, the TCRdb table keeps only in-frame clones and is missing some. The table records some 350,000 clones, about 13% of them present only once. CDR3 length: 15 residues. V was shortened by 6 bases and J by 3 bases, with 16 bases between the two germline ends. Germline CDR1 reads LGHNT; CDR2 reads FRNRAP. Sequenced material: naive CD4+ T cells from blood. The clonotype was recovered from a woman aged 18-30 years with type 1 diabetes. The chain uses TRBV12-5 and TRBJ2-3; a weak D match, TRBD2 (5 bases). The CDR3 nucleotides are TGTGCTAGTGGCCTGGACTGGCCGGGGACAGATACGCAGTATTTT. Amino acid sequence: CASGLDWPGTDTQYF.